This is a list of T cell receptor beta chains from one sample in a study of cytomegalovirus exposure and HLA in healthy donors. This table comes from immunoSEQ multiplex PCR, and its TCRdb copy is limited to in-frame clones, with some not included. The profile covers about 90,000 clones, with around 66% appearing a single time and around 4.2% taken by the ten largest. Specimen: PBMCs. All receptors derive from a man aged 25-45 years in good health and CMV-seronegative. The CDR3 runs from the conserved cysteine through the conserved F or W. D genes are given only for firm matches. Part of the rows lack a size; the others show once, few, many or a class for expanded clones.

TGTGCCAGCAGCCCCACCCCCACATACGAGCAGTACTTC | CASSPTPTYEQYF | TRBJ2-7 | NA | TRBV11-1 | NA
TGTGCCAGCTCACCTGGATGGGACATGACCTCAGATACGCAGTATTTT | CASSPGWDMTSDTQYF | TRBJ2-3 | NA | TRBV18 | NA
TGTGCCAGCAGTGTGACCCGGGGGGCTACCTACGAGCAGTACTTC | CASSVTRGATYEQYF | TRBJ2-7 | NA | TRBV28 | NA
TGTGCCAGCAGCCCGGGGGGAGAGGGGTACAATGAGCAGTTCTTC | CASSPGGEGYNEQFF | TRBJ2-1 | TRBD2 | TRBV9 | NA
TGTGCCAGCAGTTACGGGTGGGGGGTGGACACTGAAGCTTTCTTT | CASSYGWGVDTEAFF | TRBJ1-1 | NA | TRBV6-5 | NA
TGTGCCAGCAGTTACATGCGGGGGACCACAGATACGCAGTATTTT | CASSYMRGTTDTQYF | TRBJ2-3 | TRBD2 | TRBV6-5 | NA
TGCAAAGTTTGGACAGGGATAAGCTACACCTTC | CKVWTGISYTF | TRBJ1-2 | TRBD1 | TRBV29-1 | NA
TGTGCCAGCCAACAGAGCTATGGCTACACCTTC | CASQQSYGYTF | TRBJ1-2 | NA | TRBV28 | NA
TGTGCCTGGAGTGGGACTAGCAGAGGCGAGCAGTTCTTC | CAWSGTSRGEQFF | TRBJ2-1 | TRBD2 | TRBV30 | NA
TGTGCCAGCAGTGTTGGCGGCCGGAATGAAAAACTGTTTTTT | CASSVGGRNEKLFF | TRBJ1-4 | NA | TRBV6-1 | NA
TGTGCCAGCAGCGAGCGGGGGGGGCAGAATGAGCAGTTCTTC | CASSERGGQNEQFF | TRBJ2-1 | TRBD2 | TRBV27 | few
TGTGCCAGCAGCTTCCTAGACTGGCAGCTCCTTAATGATGAGCAGTTCTTC | CASSFLDWQLLNDEQFF | TRBJ2-1 | NA | TRBV11-2 | NA
TGCGCCAGCAGCCTTACCGGGACAGGGGGCGCCGGGGAGCTGTTTTTT | CASSLTGTGGAGELFF | TRBJ2-2 | TRBD1 | TRBV5-1 | NA
TGTGCCAGCACCCCGGGACTAGCGGGGGCCCATGAGCAGTTCTTC | CASTPGLAGAHEQFF | TRBJ2-1 | TRBD2 | TRBV6-6 | NA
TGTGCCAGCAGTTATTCGACAAGCACCTACGAGCAGTACTTC | CASSYSTSTYEQYF | TRBJ2-7 | NA | TRBV6-5 | NA
TGTGCCAGCAGCACGACAGGTCCGAACACCATATATTTT | CASSTTGPNTIYF | TRBJ1-3 | NA | TRBV7-2 | few
TGTGCCAGCAGAGAGGCCGGGACAGGGAACACTGAAGCTTTCTTT | CASREAGTGNTEAFF | TRBJ1-1 | TRBD1 | TRBV14 | NA
TGTGCCAGCTCACCGTTAAGGACAGGACAAGAGACCCAGTACTTC | CASSPLRTGQETQYF | TRBJ2-5 | TRBD1 | TRBV18 | NA
TGTGCTAGTGGTTTGTCATACACTAGCGGCTCCTACGAGCAGTACTTC | CASGLSYTSGSYEQYF | TRBJ2-7 | TRBD2 | TRBV12-5 | NA
TGTGCCAGCAGCTTAGGGACAGGGGCCTATGGCTACACCTTC | CASSLGTGAYGYTF | TRBJ1-2 | TRBD1 | TRBV7-9 | NA
TGTGCCAGCAGGAGAACGGGACAACCATATGGCTACACCTTC | CASRRTGQPYGYTF | TRBJ1-2 | NA | TRBV6-1 | NA
TGTGCCAGCAGTTTATCGTCAGAATCGATACGCCTCCGAATGAAACTGTTTTTT | CASSLSSESIRLRMKLFF | TRBJ1-4 | NA | TRBV27 | few
TGTGCCAGCAGCTTAACTAGCGGGGGTTTCTACAATGAGCAGTTCTTC | CASSLTSGGFYNEQFF | TRBJ2-1 | TRBD2 | TRBV7-9 | few
TGCGCCAGCAGCTTGGATCCTAGGTCCTACGAGCAGTACTTC | CASSLDPRSYEQYF | TRBJ2-7 | NA | TRBV5-1 | NA
TGCAGCGTTTCCAGGGGGCTGGGCAATCAGCCCCAGCATTTT | CSVSRGLGNQPQHF | TRBJ1-5 | TRBD1 | TRBV29-1 | NA
TGTGCCAGCCGGGGGGATTTCTACTATGGCTACACCTTC | CASRGDFYYGYTF | TRBJ1-2 | NA | TRBV28 | NA
TGTGCCAGCAGCCTCGGCAGGGGAACCGGGGAGCTGTTTTTT | CASSLGRGTGELFF | TRBJ2-2 | NA | TRBV11-3 | few
TGTGCCAGCAGCCCGACAGGAGGCACCCAGCCCCAGCATTTT | CASSPTGGTQPQHF | TRBJ1-5 | NA | TRBV6-5 | NA
TGTGCCAGCAGTGCGGGGGGGCCGATGAGCACAGATACGCAGTATTTT | CASSAGGPMSTDTQYF | TRBJ2-3 | TRBD2 | TRBV11-3 | NA
TGTGCCAGCAGCCCTAGGTGGACAGGGGAATCCACTGAAGCTTTCTTT | CASSPRWTGESTEAFF | TRBJ1-1 | TRBD1 | TRBV11-2 | few
TGTGCCAGCAGTGAGGAGGCCAGGGGCTCCTATAATTCACCCCTCCACTTT | CASSEEARGSYNSPLHF | TRBJ1-6 | NA | TRBV6-1 | NA
TGCGCCAGCAGAGCCGGGACAGGAGACACTGAAGCTTTCTTT | CASRAGTGDTEAFF | TRBJ1-1 | TRBD1 | TRBV10-1 | NA
TGTGCCAGCTCACTCAGGACAGGGGGCTATGAGACCCAGTACTTC | CASSLRTGGYETQYF | TRBJ2-5 | TRBD1 | TRBV18 | NA
TGTGCCAGCAGTGTTCTGGAGGGAGACTATGGCTACACCTTC | CASSVLEGDYGYTF | TRBJ1-2 | NA | TRBV2 | NA
TGTGCCAGCAGTTTCGGGACAGGGGGCAGTGGTGAAAAACTGTTTTTT | CASSFGTGGSGEKLFF | TRBJ1-4 | TRBD1 | TRBV27 | NA